Listed below are T cell receptor beta chains from one sample, sequenced in a study of response to subunit inactivated influenza vaccine. TCRdb reanalysed the RT-PCR reads using MiXCR and keeps one entry per CDR3 protein. Among 700,000 to 800,000 distinct CDR3 sequences listed, about 18% were seen once. This specimen consisted of PBMCs from blood, obtained roughly 5 days after vaccination. The origin of the receptors is a middle-aged man who received an inactivated influenza vaccine. CDR3s include the opening cysteine and the closing phenylalanine or tryptophan. The size of a clone is reported for some rows only, either as once, few or many, or as a class for expanded clones.

clone size: few; V gene: TRBV20-1; CDR3 protein: CSAPKGVPYEQYF
clone size: -; V gene: TRBV4-3; CDR3 protein: CASSQDRGLAGGEEFF
clone size: few; V gene: TRBV7-7; CDR3 protein: CASSLGSAFHNEQFF
clone size: many; V gene: TRBV29-1; CDR3 protein: CSGTQQGGFTEAFF
clone size: -; V gene: TRBV11-2; CDR3 protein: CASSLDRDWELSEQYF
clone size: few; V gene: TRBV30; CDR3 protein: CAWSLTSSGPGELFF
clone size: -; V gene: TRBV10-3; CDR3 protein: CAICDLGTNNEQFF
clone size: -; V gene: TRBV4-2; CDR3 protein: CASSQGLRGGGPQHF
clone size: -; V gene: TRBV10-3; CDR3 protein: CAISDEGVRNTEAFF
clone size: -; V gene: TRBV11-2; CDR3 protein: CASSFRGLLYNEQFF
clone size: few; V gene: TRBV5-5; CDR3 protein: CASSFLAVGGNNQPQHF
clone size: -; V gene: TRBV27; CDR3 protein: CASSLPDPGAGELFF
clone size: -; V gene: TRBV20-1; CDR3 protein: CSAGGQGARNIQYF
clone size: many; V gene: TRBV12-3/TRBV12-4; CDR3 protein: CASSFGEITEAFF
clone size: -; V gene: TRBV18; CDR3 protein: CASSPPASGRHEQYF
clone size: few; V gene: TRBV6-1; CDR3 protein: CASSDRGAGSYNSPLHF
clone size: -; V gene: TRBV4-1; CDR3 protein: CASSQPTSGGNYEQYF
clone size: few; V gene: TRBV19; CDR3 protein: CASSGVSNTEAFF
clone size: few; V gene: TRBV12-3/TRBV12-4; CDR3 protein: CASSPGTGRYEQYF
clone size: many; V gene: TRBV5-4; CDR3 protein: CASSFGGRRTGELFF
clone size: few; V gene: TRBV20-1; CDR3 protein: CSLPRYNEQFF
clone size: -; V gene: TRBV20-1; CDR3 protein: CSARNPIDTQYF
clone size: once; V gene: TRBV7-3; CDR3 protein: CASSSTRAGVTTDTQYF
clone size: few; V gene: TRBV7-2; CDR3 protein: CASSVTSGGTDTQYF
clone size: few; V gene: TRBV4-1; CDR3 protein: CASSQDQRTDTQYF
clone size: -; V gene: TRBV5-6; CDR3 protein: CASSLALTGYRGTEAFF
clone size: -; V gene: TRBV20-1; CDR3 protein: CSATELASETQYF
clone size: few; V gene: TRBV7-8; CDR3 protein: CASSLGLAGADTDTQYF